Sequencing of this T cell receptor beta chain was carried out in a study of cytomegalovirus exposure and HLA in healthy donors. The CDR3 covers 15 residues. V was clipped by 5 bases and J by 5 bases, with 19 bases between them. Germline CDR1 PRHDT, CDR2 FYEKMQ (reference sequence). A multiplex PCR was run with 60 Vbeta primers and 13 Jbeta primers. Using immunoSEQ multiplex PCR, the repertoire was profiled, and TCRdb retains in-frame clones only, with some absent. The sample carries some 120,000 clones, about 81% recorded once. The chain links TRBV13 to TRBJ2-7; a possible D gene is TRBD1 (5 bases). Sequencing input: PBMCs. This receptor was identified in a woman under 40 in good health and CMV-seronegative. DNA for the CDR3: TGTGCCAGCAGCGCCCTACGGTCAGGGCGCCACGAGCAGTACTTC. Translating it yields CASSALRSGRHEQYF.